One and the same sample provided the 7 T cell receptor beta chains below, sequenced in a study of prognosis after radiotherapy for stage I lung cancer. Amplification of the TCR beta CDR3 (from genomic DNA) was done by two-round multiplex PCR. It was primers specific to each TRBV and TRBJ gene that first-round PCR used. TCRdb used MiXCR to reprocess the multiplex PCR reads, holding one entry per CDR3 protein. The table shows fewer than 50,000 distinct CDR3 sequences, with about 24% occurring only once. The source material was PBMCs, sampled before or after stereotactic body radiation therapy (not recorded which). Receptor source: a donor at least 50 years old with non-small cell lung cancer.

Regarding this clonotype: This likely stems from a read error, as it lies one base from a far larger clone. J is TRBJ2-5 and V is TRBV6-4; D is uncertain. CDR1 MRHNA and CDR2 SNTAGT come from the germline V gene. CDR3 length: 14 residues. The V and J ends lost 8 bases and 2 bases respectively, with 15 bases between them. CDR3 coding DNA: TGTGCCAGCTTCACCAGTGGGCTACAAGAGACCCAGTACTTC. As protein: CASFTSGLQETQYF.

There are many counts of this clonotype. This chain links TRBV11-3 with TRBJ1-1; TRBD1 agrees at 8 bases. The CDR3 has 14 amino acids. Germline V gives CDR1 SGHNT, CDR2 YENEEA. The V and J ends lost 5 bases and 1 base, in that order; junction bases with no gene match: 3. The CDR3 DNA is TGTGCCAGCAGCCCCGGGACAGGGAACACTGAAGCTTTCTTT. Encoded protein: CASSPGTGNTEAFF.

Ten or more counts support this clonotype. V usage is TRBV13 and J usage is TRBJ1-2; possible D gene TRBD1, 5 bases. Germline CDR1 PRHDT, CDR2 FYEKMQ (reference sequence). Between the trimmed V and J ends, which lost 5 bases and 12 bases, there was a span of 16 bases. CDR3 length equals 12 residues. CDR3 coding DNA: TGTGCCAGCAGCCCCGCCGGGGCACCCAACACCTTC. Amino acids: CASSPAGAPNTF.

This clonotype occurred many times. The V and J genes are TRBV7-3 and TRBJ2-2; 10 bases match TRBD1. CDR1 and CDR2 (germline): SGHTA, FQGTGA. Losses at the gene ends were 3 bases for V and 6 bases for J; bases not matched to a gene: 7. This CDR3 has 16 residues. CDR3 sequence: CASSLLGDRGPGELFF. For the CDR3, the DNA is TGTGCCAGCAGCTTGCTAGGGGACAGGGGCCCCGGGGAGCTGTTTTTT.

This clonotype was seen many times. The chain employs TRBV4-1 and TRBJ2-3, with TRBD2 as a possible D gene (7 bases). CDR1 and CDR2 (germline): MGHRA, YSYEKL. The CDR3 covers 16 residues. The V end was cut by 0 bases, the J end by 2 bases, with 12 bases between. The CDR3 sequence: CASSQDRGANTDTQYF. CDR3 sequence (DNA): TGCGCCAGCAGCCAAGATCGGGGGGCGAACACAGATACGCAGTATTTT.

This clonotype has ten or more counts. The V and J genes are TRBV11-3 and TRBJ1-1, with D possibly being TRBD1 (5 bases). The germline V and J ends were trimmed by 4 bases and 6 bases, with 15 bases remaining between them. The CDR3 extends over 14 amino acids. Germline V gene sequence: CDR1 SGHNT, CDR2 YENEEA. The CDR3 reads CASSSSGTTSEAFF. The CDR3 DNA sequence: TGTGCCAGCAGCTCTTCCGGGACTACGTCTGAAGCTTTCTTT.

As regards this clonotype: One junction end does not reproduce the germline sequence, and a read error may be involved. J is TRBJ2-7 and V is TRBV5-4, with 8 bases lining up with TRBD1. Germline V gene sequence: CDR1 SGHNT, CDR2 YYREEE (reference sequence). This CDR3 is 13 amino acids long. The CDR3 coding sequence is TGTGCTAGCAGACGGGACAGGACCCTCGGGCAGTACTTC. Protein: CASRRDRTLGQYF. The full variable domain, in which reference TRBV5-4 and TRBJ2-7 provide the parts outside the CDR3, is ETGVTQSPTHLIKTRGQQVTLRCSSQSGHNTVSWYQQALGQGPQFIFQYYREEENGRGNFPPRFSGLQFPNYSSELNVNALELDDSALYLCASRRDRTLGQYFGPGTRLTVT.